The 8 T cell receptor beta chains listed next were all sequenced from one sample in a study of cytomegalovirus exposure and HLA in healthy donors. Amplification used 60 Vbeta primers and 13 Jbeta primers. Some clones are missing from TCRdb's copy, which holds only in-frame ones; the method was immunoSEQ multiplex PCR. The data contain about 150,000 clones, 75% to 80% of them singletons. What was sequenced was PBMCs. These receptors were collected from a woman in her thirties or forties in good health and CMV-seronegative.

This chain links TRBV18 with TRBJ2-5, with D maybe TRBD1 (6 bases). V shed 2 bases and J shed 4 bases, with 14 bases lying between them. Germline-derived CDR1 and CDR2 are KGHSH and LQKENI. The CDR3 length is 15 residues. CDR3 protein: CASSPSGVGGETQYF. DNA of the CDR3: TGTGCCAGCTCACCATCAGGGGTTGGTGGAGAGACCCAGTACTTC.

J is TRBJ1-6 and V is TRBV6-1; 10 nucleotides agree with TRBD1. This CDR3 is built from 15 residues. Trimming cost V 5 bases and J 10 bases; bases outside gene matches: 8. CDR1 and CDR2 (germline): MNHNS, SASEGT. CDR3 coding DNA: TGTGCCAGCAGTTTTGGACAGGGGGTGGGATCACCCCTCCACTTT. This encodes CASSFGQGVGSPLHF.

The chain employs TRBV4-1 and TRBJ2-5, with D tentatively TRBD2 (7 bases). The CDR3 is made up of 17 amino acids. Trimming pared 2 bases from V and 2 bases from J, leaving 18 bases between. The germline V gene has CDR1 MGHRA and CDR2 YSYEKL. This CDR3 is CASSQPKGGGGQETQYF. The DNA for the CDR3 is TGCGCCAGCAGCCAACCCAAGGGGGGGGGCGGGCAAGAGACCCAGTACTTC.

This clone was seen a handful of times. This CDR3 reads CASSLQGGEQYF. CDR3 DNA: TGCGCCAGCAGCTTGCAGGGAGGCGAGCAGTACTTC. The V gene is TRBV5-1, the J gene TRBJ2-7; TRBD2 is a possible D gene (6 bases). The V end lost 1 base, the J end lost 6 bases, and 8 bases lay between the germline ends. The CDR3 is 12 amino acids. Germline V gene data show CDR1 as SGHRS and CDR2 as YFSETQ.

The CDR3 nucleotides read TGTGCCAGCAGCTTAGCGGGGGGGCCCCAGTCATCGAACTACAATGAGCAGTTCTTC. It specifies CASSLAGGPQSSNYNEQFF. The genes are TRBV7-3 and TRBJ2-1; TRBD2 aligns across 9 bases. The CDR3 has 19 amino acids. V shed 2 bases and J 3 bases; nucleotides not matched to a gene: 14. Per germline, CDR1 SGHTA and CDR2 FQGTGA. The full variable domain, rest sourced from reference TRBV7-3 and TRBJ2-1, is GAGVSQTPSNKVTEKGKYVELRCDPISGHTALYWYRQSLGQGPEFLIYFQGTGAADDSGLPNDRFFAVRPEGSVSTLKIQRTERGDSAVYLCASSLAGGPQSSNYNEQFFGPGTRLTVL.

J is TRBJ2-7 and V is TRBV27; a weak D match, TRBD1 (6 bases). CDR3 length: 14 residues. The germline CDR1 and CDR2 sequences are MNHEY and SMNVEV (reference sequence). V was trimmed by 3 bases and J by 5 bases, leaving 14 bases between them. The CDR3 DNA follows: TGTGCCAGCAGTTTTTCGGACAGTCACCACGAGCAGTACTTC. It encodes CASSFSDSHHEQYF.

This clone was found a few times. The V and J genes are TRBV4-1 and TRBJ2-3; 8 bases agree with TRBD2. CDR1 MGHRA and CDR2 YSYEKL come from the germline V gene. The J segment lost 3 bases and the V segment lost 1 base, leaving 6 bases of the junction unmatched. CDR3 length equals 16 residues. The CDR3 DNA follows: TGCGCCAGCAGCCAAGGCGGGGGGCCGTGGACAGATACGCAGTATTTT. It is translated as CASSQGGGPWTDTQYF.

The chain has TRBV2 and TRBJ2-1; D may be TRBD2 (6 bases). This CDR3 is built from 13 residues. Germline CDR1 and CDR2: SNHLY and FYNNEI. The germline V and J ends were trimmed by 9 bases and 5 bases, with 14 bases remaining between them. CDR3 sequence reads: CARSAGMDNEQFF. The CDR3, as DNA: TGTGCCAGGAGCGCGGGGATGGACAATGAGCAGTTCTTC. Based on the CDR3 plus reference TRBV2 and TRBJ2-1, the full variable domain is EPEVTQTPSHQVTQMGQEVILRCVPISNHLYFYWYRQILGQKVEFLVSFYNNEISEKSEIFDDQFSVERPDGSNFTLKIRSTKLEDSAMYFCARSAGMDNEQFFGPGTRLTVL.